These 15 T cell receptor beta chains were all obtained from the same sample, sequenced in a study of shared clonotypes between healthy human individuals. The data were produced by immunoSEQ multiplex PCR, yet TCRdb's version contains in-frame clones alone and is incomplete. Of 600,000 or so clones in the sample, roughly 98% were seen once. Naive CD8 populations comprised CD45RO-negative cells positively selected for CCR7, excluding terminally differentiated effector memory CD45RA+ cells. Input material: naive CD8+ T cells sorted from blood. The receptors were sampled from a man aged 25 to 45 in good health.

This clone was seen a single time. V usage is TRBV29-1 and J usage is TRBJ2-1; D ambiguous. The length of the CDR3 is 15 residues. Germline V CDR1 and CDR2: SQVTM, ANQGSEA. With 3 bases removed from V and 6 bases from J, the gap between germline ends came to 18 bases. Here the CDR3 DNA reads TGCAGCGTTGATGGAGTCGTCGGGTATGGCAATGAGCAGTTCTTC. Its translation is CSVDGVVGYGNEQFF.

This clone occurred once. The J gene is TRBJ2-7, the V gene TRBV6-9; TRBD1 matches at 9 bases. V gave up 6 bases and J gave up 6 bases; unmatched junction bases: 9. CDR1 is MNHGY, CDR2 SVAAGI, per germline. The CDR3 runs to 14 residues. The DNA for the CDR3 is TGTGCCAGCAGCAGCCGGGACAGGGAGGGCGAGCAGTACTTC. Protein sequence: CASSSRDREGEQYF.

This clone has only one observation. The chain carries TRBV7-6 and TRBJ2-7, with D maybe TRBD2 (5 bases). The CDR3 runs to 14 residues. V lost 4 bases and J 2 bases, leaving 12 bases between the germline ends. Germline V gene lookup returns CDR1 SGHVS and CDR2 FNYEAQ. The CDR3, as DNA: TGTGCCAGCAGCTCTAGCAGTCAACCCTACGAGCAGTACTTC. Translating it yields CASSSSSQPYEQYF.

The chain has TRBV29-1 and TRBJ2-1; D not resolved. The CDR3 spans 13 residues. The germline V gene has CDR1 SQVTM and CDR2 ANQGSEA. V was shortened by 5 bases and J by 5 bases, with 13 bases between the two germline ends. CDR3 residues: CSVKTPTNNEQFF. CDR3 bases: TGCAGCGTTAAGACACCCACCAACAATGAGCAGTTCTTC.

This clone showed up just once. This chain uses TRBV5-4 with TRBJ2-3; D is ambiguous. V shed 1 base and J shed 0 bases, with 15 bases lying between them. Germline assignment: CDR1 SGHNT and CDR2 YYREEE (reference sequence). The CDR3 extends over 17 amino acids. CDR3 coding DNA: TGTGCCAGCAGCTTGATGAGGCTTGGCTCCAGCACAGATACGCAGTATTTT. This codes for CASSLMRLGSSTDTQYF.

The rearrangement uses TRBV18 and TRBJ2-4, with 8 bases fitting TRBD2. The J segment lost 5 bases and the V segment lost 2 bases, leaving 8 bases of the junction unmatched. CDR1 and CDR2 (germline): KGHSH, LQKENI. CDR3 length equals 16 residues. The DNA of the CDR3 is TGTGCCAGCTCACCAGAAGTGGGGCGGGAGGAAAACATTCAGTACTTC. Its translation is CASSPEVGREENIQYF.

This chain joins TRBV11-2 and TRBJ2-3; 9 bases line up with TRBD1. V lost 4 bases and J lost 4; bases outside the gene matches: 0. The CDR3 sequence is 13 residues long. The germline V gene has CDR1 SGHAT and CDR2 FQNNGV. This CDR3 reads CASSWTGADTQYF. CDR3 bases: TGTGCCAGCAGCTGGACAGGGGCAGATACGCAGTATTTT.

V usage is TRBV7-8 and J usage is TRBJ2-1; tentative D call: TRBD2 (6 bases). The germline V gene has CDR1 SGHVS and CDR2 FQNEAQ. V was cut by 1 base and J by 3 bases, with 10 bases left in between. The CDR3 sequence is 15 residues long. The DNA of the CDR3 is TGTGCCAGCAGCTTAGTTGGCGGGGTCTACAATGAGCAGTTCTTC. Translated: CASSLVGGVYNEQFF.

Here the CDR3 reads CASSLSAGSYEQYF. CDR3 nucleotides: TGTGCCAGCAGCTTATCGGCAGGATCCTACGAGCAGTACTTC. V gene TRBV13 combines with J gene TRBJ2-7; no reliable D call. Per the germline V gene, CDR1 is PRHDT and CDR2 is FYEKMQ (reference sequence). The CDR3 spans 14 residues. V lost 2 bases and J lost 1, with 9 bases in between. Together with reference TRBV13 and TRBJ2-7, the CDR3 gives the full variable domain: AAGVIQSPRHLIKEKRETATLKCYPIPRHDTVYWYQQGPGQDPQFLISFYEKMQSDKGSIPDRFSAQQFSDYHSELNMSSLELGDSALYFCASSLSAGSYEQYFGPGTRLTVT.

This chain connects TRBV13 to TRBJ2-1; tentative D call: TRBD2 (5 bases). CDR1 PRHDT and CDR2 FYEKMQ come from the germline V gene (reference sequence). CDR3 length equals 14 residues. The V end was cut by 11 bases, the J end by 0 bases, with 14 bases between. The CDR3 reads CALGGVSSYNEQFF. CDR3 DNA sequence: TGTGCCCTCGGAGGCGTTTCCTCCTACAATGAGCAGTTCTTC.

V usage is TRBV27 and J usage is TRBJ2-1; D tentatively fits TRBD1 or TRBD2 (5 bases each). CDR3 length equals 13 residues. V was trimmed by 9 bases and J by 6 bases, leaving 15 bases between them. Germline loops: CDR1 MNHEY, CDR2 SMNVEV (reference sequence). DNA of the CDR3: TGTGCCAGTAACCCATCCGGGGCCAATGAGCAGTTCTTC. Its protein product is CASNPSGANEQFF.

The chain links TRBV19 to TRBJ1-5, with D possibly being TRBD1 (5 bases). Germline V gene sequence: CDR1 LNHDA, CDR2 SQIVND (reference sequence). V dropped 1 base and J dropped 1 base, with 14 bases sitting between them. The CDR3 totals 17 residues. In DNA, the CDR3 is TGTGCCAGTAGTATAGCGGTGTGGCAGGGCAGCAATCAGCCCCAGCATTTT. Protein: CASSIAVWQGSNQPQHF.

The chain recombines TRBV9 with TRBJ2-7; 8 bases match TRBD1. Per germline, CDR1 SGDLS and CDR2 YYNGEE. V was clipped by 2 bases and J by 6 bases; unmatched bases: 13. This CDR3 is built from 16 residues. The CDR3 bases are TGTGCCAGCAGCGTTTGGGACAGGCCGGCGAAAGGCGAGCAGTACTTC. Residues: CASSVWDRPAKGEQYF.

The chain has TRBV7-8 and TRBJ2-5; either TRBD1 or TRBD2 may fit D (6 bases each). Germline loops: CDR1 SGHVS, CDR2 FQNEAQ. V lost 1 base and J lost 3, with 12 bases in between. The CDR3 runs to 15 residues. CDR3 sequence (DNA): TGTGCCAGCAGCTTAGTCGCTAGGGGGGAAGAGACCCAGTACTTC. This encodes CASSLVARGEETQYF.

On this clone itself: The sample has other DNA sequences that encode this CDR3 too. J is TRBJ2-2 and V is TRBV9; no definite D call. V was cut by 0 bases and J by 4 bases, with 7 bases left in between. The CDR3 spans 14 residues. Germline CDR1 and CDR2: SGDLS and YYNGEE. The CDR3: CASSVGQATGELFF. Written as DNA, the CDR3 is TGTGCCAGCAGCGTAGGCCAGGCCACCGGGGAGCTGTTTTTT.